Below are 27 T cell receptor beta chains sequenced from a single sample in a study of blood T cell repertoires in COVID-19. Some clones are missing from TCRdb's copy, which holds only in-frame ones; the method was immunoSEQ multiplex PCR. This table has some 120,000 clones, 90% appearing once. The sample consisted of peripheral blood. Source of these receptors: a man aged 60 to 69 with COVID-19, enrolled during active disease.

The genes are TRBV5-6 and TRBJ1-2, with TRBD1 matching over 8 bases. Germline assignment: CDR1 SGHDT and CDR2 YYEEEE. Unmatched junction bases numbered 1, after V lost 0 bases and J lost 3 bases. CDR3 length equals 14 residues. Here the CDR3 reads CASSLDRGDYGYTF. Written as DNA, the CDR3 is TGTGCCAGCAGCTTGGACAGGGGGGACTATGGCTACACCTTC.

The chain joins TRBV6-1 to TRBJ2-5, with D possibly TRBD2 on 5 matching bases. The length of the CDR3 is 15 residues. Trimming cost V 0 bases and J 3 bases, with 11 bases left between them. The germline V gene encodes CDR1 MNHNS and CDR2 SASEGT. CDR3 sequence reads: CASSEAHRREETQYF. DNA for the CDR3: TGTGCCAGCAGTGAAGCTCACCGGCGGGAAGAGACCCAGTACTTC.

J is TRBJ2-7 and V is TRBV7-9, with 11 bases that match TRBD2. CDR3 size: 16 residues. In germline, CDR1 is SEHNR, CDR2 FQNEAQ (reference sequence). The V and J ends lost 1 base and 2 bases, in that order; junction bases with no gene match: 4. The CDR3 DNA follows: TGTGCCAGCAGCTTAGATAGCGGGAGGGCCCCCTACGAGCAGTACTTC. This gives the protein CASSLDSGRAPYEQYF.

The table lists this clone with a few counts. The rearrangement links TRBV7-9 to TRBJ1-6; D remains ambiguous. V was clipped by 5 bases and J by 10 bases, with 18 bases between them. Per germline, CDR1 SEHNR and CDR2 FQNEAQ (reference sequence). This CDR3 spans 15 amino acids. The CDR3 here is CASSTSGPRESPLHF. The CDR3 DNA reads as TGTGCCAGCAGCACCTCCGGGCCCCGGGAATCACCCCTCCACTTT.

The rearrangement links TRBV5-6 to TRBJ2-7; D perhaps matches TRBD2 (6 bases). Trimming stripped 4 bases from V and 0 bases from J, with 14 bases between. CDR1 is SGHDT, CDR2 YYEEEE, per germline. The CDR3 spans 15 residues. The CDR3, as DNA: TGTGCCAGCAGCCGCCCGGGACTGCGCTCCTACGAGCAGTACTTC. It translates to CASSRPGLRSYEQYF. Full variable domain (remainder filled in from reference TRBV5-6 and TRBJ2-7): DAGVTQSPTHLIKTRGQQVTLRCSPKSGHDTVSWYQQALGQGPQFIFQYYEEEERQRGNFPDRFSGHQFPNYSSELNVNALLLGDSALYLCASSRPGLRSYEQYFGPGTRLTVT.

The CDR3 here is CASSLSGAFF. The CDR3, as DNA: TGTGCCAGCAGCCTCTCCGGAGCTTTCTTT. The V and J genes are TRBV6-5 and TRBJ1-1; D gene unclear. Trimming removed 6 bases at V and 10 bases at J, with 9 bases between. The CDR3 spans 10 residues. Germline V CDR1 and CDR2: MNHEY, SVGAGI.

The V gene is TRBV18, the J gene TRBJ1-5; D is unclear. The ends were cut back, 2 bases at V and 4 bases at J, with 6 bases in the middle. The germline V gene has CDR1 KGHSH and CDR2 LQKENI. This CDR3 is built from 13 residues. The CDR3 DNA is TGTGCCAGCTCACCAGAGGGAAATCAGCCCCAGCATTTT. Protein sequence: CASSPEGNQPQHF.

This chain links TRBV19 with TRBJ2-2, with TRBD2 identical over 7 bases. From germline, CDR1 is LNHDA and CDR2 SQIVND (reference sequence). The CDR3 has 17 residues. Trimming took 5 bases from V and 2 from J; bases not matched to a gene: 11. CDR3 loop: CASSPTRDYTNTGELFF. CDR3 nucleotide sequence: TGTGCCAGTAGTCCAACCCGGGACTATACTAACACCGGGGAGCTGTTTTTT.

V and J are TRBV12-3 or TRBV12-4 and TRBJ2-3; maybe TRBD1 (6 bases). Deletions cut 7 bases from V and 3 bases from J, with 11 bases between. The CDR3 covers 13 residues. CDR3 sequence reads: CASTPGQTDTQYF. The CDR3 DNA follows: TGTGCCAGCACCCCCGGACAGACAGATACGCAGTATTTT.

V is TRBV5-1 and J is TRBJ2-7; TRBD2 might be the D (6 bases). From germline, CDR1 is SGHRS and CDR2 YFSETQ. Trimming stripped 1 base from V and 2 bases from J, with 13 bases between. The CDR3 contains 15 residues. CDR3 protein: CASSLFSGLTYEQYF. CDR3 bases: TGCGCCAGCAGCTTGTTCAGCGGACTAACCTACGAGCAGTACTTC.

V is TRBV11-2 and J is TRBJ2-2; 11 bases are shared with TRBD2. After removal of 5 bases from V and 8 bases from J, the junction contained 10 bases not matched to a gene. The CDR3 spans 16 residues. CDR1 and CDR2 from the germline V gene are SGHAT and FQNNGV. The CDR3 loop reads CASSPVTSGSSGELFF. The DNA for the CDR3 is TGTGCCAGCAGCCCCGTAACTAGCGGGAGCTCAGGGGAGCTGTTTTTT.

This rearrangement joins TRBV9 to TRBJ2-5, with a possible D match to TRBD2 (6 bases). Per the germline V gene, CDR1 is SGDLS and CDR2 is YYNGEE. V lost 5 bases to trimming and J lost 4 bases, with 9 bases between them. The CDR3 runs to 12 residues. The CDR3 DNA reads as TGTGCCAGCAGTAGAGCGGGAGAGACCCAGTACTTC. Translation: CASSRAGETQYF.

The J gene is TRBJ2-5, the V gene TRBV12-5; 9 positions match TRBD1. Germline V gene data show CDR1 as LGHNT and CDR2 as FRNRAP. CDR3 length equals 14 residues. Germline trimming cut 9 bases from V and 4 bases from J; bases unmatched to any gene: 9. The CDR3 DNA is TGTGCTAGCCATTCCGGGACAGGGATAGAGACCCAGTACTTC. Its protein product is CASHSGTGIETQYF.

Notes on this clone: Other DNA sequences of this sample code for an identical CDR3. This chain uses TRBV10-3 with TRBJ2-3; 10 bases agree with TRBD2. V shed 6 bases and J 3 bases; nucleotides not matched to a gene: 9. CDR1 is ENHRY and CDR2 is SYGVKD in the germline V gene. The CDR3 contains 16 residues. This chain's CDR3 is CAISPVAGGGTDTQYF. CDR3 DNA: TGTGCCATCAGCCCCGTAGCGGGAGGAGGGACAGATACGCAGTATTTT.

The chain carries TRBV7-9 and TRBJ2-5; tentative D call: TRBD1 (6 bases). Germline V gene sequence: CDR1 SEHNR, CDR2 FQNEAQ (reference sequence). V was shortened by 1 base and J by 2 bases, with 17 bases between the two germline ends. There are 17 residues in the CDR3. CDR3 in amino acids: CASSLEDFMGAQETQYF. The CDR3 region has the DNA TGTGCCAGCAGCTTAGAGGACTTCATGGGGGCTCAAGAGACCCAGTACTTC.

The chain couples TRBV2 to TRBJ2-1; possibly TRBD2 for D (6 bases). Germline-derived CDR1 and CDR2 are SNHLY and FYNNEI. CDR3 length equals 12 residues. V was clipped by 7 bases and J by 9 bases, with 13 bases between them. CDR3 DNA sequence: TGTGCCAGCAAACCGGGAGCGGCTGAGCAGTTCTTC. The encoded protein is CASKPGAAEQFF.

The J gene is TRBJ2-7, the V gene TRBV18; 8 nucleotides align to TRBD1. Germline lookup yields CDR1 KGHSH and CDR2 LQKENI. V was clipped by 3 bases and J by 6 bases; unmatched bases: 4. The CDR3 runs 13 residues. The CDR3 DNA follows: TGTGCCAGCTCACCGGACAGGGCGGGCGAGCAGTACTTC. Encoded protein: CASSPDRAGEQYF.

V gene TRBV28 combines with J gene TRBJ1-1; TRBD1 aligns across 9 bases. There are 15 residues in the CDR3. J gave up 4 bases and V 6 bases, and 9 bases lay outside the gene matches. Germline CDR1 is MDHEN and CDR2 is SYDVKM. The CDR3 spells CASSPNRGRSTEAFF. CDR3 DNA sequence: TGTGCCAGCAGCCCAAACAGGGGGCGAAGCACTGAAGCTTTCTTT.

In this sample, this clone turned up once. The genes are TRBV6-5 and TRBJ1-1; possible D gene TRBD1, 6 bases. Germline loops: CDR1 MNHEY, CDR2 SVGAGI. Trimming removed 5 bases from V and 1 base from J, with 14 bases in between. The CDR3 contains 15 residues. DNA of the CDR3: TGTGCCAGCAGTCAGGAGAGGGGGGGGAACACTGAAGCTTTCTTT. Translated, it gives CASSQERGGNTEAFF.

The chain couples TRBV15 to TRBJ1-4; D gene ambiguous. Trimming left V 0 bases short and J 4 bases short, with 12 bases between. CDR1 LNHNV and CDR2 YYDKDF come from the germline V gene (reference sequence). The length of the CDR3 is 16 residues. The CDR3 here is CATSRERREGNEKLFF. In nucleotides, the CDR3 is TGTGCCACCAGCAGAGAAAGGCGGGAGGGTAATGAAAAACTGTTTTTT.

The chain employs TRBV3-1 (or the pseudogene TRBV3-2) and TRBJ1-2; D unclear. CDR3 length: 15 residues. Trimming shortened V by 4 bases and J by 2 bases, and 14 bases separated the two germline ends. Germline V lookup: CDR1 LGHDT, CDR2 YNNKEL (reference sequence). The DNA for the CDR3 is TGTGCCAGCAGCCGAAAGTGGGGAGAGAACTATGGCTACACCTTC. Translated, it gives CASSRKWGENYGYTF.

This chain connects TRBV5-1 to TRBJ2-3, with 8 bases aligning to TRBD2. This CDR3 region has 15 residues. The V segment lost 0 bases and the J segment 0 bases; nucleotides outside the gene matches: 0. Germline CDR1 reads SGHRS; CDR2 reads YFSETQ. CDR3 bases: TGCGCCAGCAGCTTGGTAGCGGGAAGCACAGATACGCAGTATTTT. This encodes CASSLVAGSTDTQYF.

The genes are TRBV3-1 (or the pseudogene TRBV3-2) and TRBJ2-1; maybe TRBD1 (6 bases). V was pared by 3 bases and J by 4 bases, with 16 bases between. This CDR3 spans 16 amino acids. Germline-derived CDR1 and CDR2 are LGHDT and YNNKEL (reference sequence). The CDR3: CASSHPGTRRYNEQFF. The CDR3 coding sequence is TGTGCCAGCAGCCACCCTGGGACAAGGAGGTACAATGAGCAGTTCTTC.

The rearrangement uses TRBV7-9 and TRBJ2-1; the D gene is possibly TRBD2 (5 bases). Trimming pared 5 bases from V and 12 bases from J, leaving 14 bases between. The CDR3 is 12 amino acids. Per the germline V gene, CDR1 is SEHNR and CDR2 is FQNEAQ (reference sequence). CDR3 coding DNA: TGTGCCAGCAGCCGAAGCCCGGGATGGCAGTTCTTC. Encoded protein: CASSRSPGWQFF.

J is TRBJ1-6 and V is TRBV30, with TRBD1 as a possible D gene (6 bases). The CDR3 spans 12 residues. Trimming removed 4 bases from V and 10 bases from J, with 11 bases in between. The germline CDR1 and CDR2 sequences are GTSNPN and SVGIG (reference sequence). The CDR3 coding sequence is TGTGCCTGGAACAGGGTGGACTCACCCCTCCACTTT. Protein product: CAWNRVDSPLHF.

The chain uses TRBV3-1 (or the pseudogene TRBV3-2) and TRBJ2-7; D unclear. The V end was cut by 4 bases, the J end by 3 bases, with 22 bases between. The CDR3 is 17 amino acids. Germline CDR1 reads LGHDT; CDR2 reads YNNKEL (reference sequence). The CDR3 bases are TGTGCCAGCAGCCCAATGATCACAGTCCCTCCCTTCTACGAGCAGTACTTC. Translation: CASSPMITVPPFYEQYF.

This clone was seen only a few times. The chain carries TRBV28 and TRBJ2-3; 7 nucleotides line up with TRBD1. The germline V gene has CDR1 MDHEN and CDR2 SYDVKM. The CDR3 extends over 15 amino acids. V shed 10 bases, J shed 2 bases, and the junction held 12 bases outside the gene matches. The CDR3: CATWLGRGTTDTQYF. The CDR3 DNA reads as TGTGCCACCTGGCTTGGCAGGGGGACCACAGATACGCAGTATTTT.